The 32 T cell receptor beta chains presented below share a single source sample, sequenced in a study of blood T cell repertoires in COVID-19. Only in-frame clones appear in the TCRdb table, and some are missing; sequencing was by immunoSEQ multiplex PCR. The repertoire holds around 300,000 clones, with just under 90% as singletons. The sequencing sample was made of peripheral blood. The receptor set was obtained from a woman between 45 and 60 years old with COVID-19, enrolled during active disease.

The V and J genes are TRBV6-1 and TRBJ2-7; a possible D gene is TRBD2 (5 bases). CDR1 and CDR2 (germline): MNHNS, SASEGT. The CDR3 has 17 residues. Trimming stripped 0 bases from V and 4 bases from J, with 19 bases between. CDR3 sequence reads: CASSEAWPRLQIYEQYF. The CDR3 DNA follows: TGTGCCAGCAGTGAAGCGTGGCCTAGACTACAAATTTACGAGCAGTACTTC.

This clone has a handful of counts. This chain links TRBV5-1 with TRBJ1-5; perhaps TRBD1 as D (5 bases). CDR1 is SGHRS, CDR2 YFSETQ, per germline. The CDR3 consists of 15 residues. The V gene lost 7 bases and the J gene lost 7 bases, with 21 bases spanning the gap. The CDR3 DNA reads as TGCGCCAGCTCTCTCGACAGTTTAGTTGGGCAGCCCCAGCATTTT. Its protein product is CASSLDSLVGQPQHF.

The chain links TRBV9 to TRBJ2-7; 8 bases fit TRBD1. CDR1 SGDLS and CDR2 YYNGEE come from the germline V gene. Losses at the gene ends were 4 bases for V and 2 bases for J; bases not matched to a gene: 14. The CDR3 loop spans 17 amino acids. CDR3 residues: CASSPEYRGTRPYEQYF. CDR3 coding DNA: TGTGCCAGCAGCCCAGAGTACAGGGGGACGCGCCCCTACGAGCAGTACTTC.

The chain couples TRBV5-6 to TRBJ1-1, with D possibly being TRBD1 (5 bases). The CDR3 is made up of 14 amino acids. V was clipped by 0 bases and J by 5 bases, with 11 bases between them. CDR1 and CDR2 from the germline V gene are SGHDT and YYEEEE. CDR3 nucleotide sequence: TGTGCCAGCAGCTTGGCCGGGGGTGGGACTGAAGCTTTCTTT. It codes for CASSLAGGGTEAFF.

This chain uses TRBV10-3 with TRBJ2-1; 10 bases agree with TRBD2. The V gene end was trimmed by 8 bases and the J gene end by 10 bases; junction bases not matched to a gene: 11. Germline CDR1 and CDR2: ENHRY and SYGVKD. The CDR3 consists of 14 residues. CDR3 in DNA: TGTGCCATCGGGGGGAGAGCGGGAGGGGACGAGCAGTTCTTC. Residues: CAIGGRAGGDEQFF.

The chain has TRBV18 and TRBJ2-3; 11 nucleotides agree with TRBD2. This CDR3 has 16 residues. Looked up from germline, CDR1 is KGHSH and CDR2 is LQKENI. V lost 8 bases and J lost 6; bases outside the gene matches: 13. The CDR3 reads CASLSGLAELVDTQYF. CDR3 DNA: TGTGCCAGCCTATCGGGACTAGCGGAGTTGGTGGATACGCAGTATTTT.

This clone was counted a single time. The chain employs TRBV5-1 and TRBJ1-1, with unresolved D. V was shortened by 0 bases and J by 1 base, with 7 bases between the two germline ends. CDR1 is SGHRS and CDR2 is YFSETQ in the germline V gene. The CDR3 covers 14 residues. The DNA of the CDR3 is TGCGCCAGCAGCTTGGCCATGTCGAACACTGAAGCTTTCTTT. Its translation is CASSLAMSNTEAFF.

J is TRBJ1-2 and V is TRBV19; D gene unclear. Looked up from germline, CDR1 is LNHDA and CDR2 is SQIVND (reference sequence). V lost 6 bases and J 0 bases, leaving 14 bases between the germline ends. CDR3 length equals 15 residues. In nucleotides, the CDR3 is TGTGCCAGTAGCTCTGGGCCAGATGCTAACTATGGCTACACCTTC. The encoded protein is CASSSGPDANYGYTF.

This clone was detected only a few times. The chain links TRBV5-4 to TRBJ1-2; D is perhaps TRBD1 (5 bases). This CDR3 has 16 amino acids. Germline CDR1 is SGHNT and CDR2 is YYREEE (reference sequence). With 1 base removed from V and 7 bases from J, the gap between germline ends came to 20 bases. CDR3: CASSLSGGGKTGGYTF. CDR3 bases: TGTGCCAGCAGCTTGTCGGGGGGAGGGAAAACTGGTGGCTACACCTTC.

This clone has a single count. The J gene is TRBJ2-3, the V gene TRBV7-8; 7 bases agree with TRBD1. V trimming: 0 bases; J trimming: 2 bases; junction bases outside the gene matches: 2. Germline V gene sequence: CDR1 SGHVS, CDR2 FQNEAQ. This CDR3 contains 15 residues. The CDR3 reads CASSLAGTATDTQYF. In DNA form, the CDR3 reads TGTGCCAGCAGCTTAGCCGGGACAGCCACAGATACGCAGTATTTT. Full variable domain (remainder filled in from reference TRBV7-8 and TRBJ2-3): GAGVSQSPRYKVAKRGQDVALRCDPISGHVSLFWYQQALGQGPEFLTYFQNEAQLDKSGLPSDRFFAERPEGSVSTLKIQRTQQEDSAVYLCASSLAGTATDTQYFGPGTRLTVL.

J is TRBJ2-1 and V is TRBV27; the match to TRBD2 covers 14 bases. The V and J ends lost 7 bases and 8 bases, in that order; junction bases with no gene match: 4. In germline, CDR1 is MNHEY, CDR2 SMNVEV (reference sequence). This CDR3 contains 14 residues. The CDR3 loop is CASMGLAGVYEQFF. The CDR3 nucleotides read TGTGCCAGCATGGGACTAGCGGGAGTCTATGAGCAGTTCTTC.

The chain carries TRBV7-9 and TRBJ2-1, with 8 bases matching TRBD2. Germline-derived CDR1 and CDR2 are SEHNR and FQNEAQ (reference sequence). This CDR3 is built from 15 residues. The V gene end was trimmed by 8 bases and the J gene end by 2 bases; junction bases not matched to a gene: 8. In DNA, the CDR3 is TGTGCCAGCCCGGGGGGGATGGGAACCTACAATGAGCAGTTCTTC. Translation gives CASPGGMGTYNEQFF. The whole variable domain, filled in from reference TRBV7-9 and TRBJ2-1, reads DTGVSQNPRHKITKRGQNVTFRCDPISEHNRLYWYRQTLGQGPEFLTYFQNEAQLEKSRLLSDRFSAERPKGSFSTLEIQRTEQGDSAMYLCASPGGMGTYNEQFFGPGTRLTVL.

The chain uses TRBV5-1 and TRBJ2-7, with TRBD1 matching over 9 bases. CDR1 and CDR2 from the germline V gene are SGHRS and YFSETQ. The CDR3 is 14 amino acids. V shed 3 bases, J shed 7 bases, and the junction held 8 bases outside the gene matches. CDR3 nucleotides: TGCGCCAGCAGCTGGGGACAGGGTGGTGGAGAGCAGTACTTC. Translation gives CASSWGQGGGEQYF.

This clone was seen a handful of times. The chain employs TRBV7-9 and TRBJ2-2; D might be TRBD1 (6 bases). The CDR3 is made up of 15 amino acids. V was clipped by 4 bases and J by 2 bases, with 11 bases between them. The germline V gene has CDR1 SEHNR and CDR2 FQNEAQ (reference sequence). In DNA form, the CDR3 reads TGTGCCAGCAGCTCCAGGGGACCCAACACCGGGGAGCTGTTTTTT. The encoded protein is CASSSRGPNTGELFF.

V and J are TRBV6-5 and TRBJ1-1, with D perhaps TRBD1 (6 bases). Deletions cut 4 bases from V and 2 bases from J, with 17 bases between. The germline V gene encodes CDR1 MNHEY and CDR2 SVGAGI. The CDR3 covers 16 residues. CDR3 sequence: CASSSDDGTPNTEAFF. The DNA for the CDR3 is TGTGCCAGCAGTTCTGATGACGGGACACCAAACACTGAAGCTTTCTTT.

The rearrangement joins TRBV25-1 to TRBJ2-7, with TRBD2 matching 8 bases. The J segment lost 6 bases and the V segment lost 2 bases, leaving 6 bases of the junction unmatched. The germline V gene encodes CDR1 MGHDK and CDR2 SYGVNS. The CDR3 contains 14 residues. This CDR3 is CASSEPGRAVEQYF. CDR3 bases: TGTGCCAGCAGTGAACCCGGGAGGGCAGTCGAGCAGTACTTC.

The CDR3 is CASSLGVQRGDTQYF. The CDR3 nucleotides read TGTGCCAGCAGCTTAGGCGTCCAGCGGGGAGATACGCAGTATTTT. V gene TRBV11-3 combines with J gene TRBJ2-3, with 7 bases matching TRBD2. The junction had 6 bases not matched to a gene; V was cut back by 1 base and J by 5 bases. CDR1 and CDR2 from the germline V gene are SGHNT and YENEEA. The CDR3 spans 15 residues.

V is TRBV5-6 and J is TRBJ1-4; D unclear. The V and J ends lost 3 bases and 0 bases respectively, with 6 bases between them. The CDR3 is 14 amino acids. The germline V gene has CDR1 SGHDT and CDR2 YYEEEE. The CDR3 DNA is TGTGCCAGCAGCTACAGAGCAACTAATGAAAAACTGTTTTTT. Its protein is CASSYRATNEKLFF.

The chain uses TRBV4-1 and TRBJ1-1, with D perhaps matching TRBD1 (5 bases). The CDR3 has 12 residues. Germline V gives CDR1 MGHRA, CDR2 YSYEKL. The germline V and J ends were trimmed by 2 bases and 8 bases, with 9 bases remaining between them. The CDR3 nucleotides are TGCGCCAGCAGCCAATCAGGGATGGAAGCTTTCTTT. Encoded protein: CASSQSGMEAFF.

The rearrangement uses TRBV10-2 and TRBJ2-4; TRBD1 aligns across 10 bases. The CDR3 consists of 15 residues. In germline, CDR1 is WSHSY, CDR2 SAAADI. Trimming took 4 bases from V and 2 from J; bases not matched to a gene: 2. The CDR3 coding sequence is TGCGCCAGCAGTGCCGACAGGGGGCCCAAAAACATTCAGTACTTC. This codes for CASSADRGPKNIQYF.

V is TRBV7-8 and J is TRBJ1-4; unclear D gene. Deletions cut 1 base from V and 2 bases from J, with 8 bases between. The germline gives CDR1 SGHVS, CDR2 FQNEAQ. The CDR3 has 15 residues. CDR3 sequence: CASSLVTGTNEKLFF. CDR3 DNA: TGTGCCAGCAGCTTAGTGACGGGGACTAATGAAAAACTGTTTTTT.

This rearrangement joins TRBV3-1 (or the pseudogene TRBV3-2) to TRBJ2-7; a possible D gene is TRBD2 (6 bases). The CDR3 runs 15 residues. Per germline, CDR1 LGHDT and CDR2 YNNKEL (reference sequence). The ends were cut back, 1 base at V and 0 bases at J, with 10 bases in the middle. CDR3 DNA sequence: TGTGCCAGCAGCCAAGTAGGGCGGGACTCCTACGAGCAGTACTTC. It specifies CASSQVGRDSYEQYF.

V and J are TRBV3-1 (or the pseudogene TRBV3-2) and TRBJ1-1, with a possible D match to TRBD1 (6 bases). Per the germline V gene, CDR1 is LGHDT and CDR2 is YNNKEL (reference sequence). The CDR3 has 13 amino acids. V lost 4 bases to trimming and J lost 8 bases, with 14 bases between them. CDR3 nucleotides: TGTGCCAGCAGCCCTATAGTCGGGACAGAAGCTTTCTTT. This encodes CASSPIVGTEAFF.

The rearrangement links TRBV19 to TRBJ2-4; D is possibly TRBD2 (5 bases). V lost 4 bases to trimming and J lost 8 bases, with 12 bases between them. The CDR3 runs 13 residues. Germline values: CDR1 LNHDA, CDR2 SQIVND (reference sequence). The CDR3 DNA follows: TGTGCCAGTAGTACTCCGGGGAAGGACATTCAGTACTTC. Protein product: CASSTPGKDIQYF. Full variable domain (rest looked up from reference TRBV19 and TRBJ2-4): DGGITQSPKYLFRKEGQNVTLSCEQNLNHDAMYWYRQDPGQGLRLIYYSQIVNDFQKGDIAEGYSVSREKKESFPLTVTSAQKNPTAFYLCASSTPGKDIQYFGAGTRLSVL.

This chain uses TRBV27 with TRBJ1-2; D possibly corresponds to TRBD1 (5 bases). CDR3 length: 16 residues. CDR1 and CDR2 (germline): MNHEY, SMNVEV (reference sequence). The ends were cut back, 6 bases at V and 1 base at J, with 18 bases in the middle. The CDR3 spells CASRSYRQSLNYGYTF. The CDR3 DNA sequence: TGTGCCAGCAGGTCCTACCGACAGTCCCTTAACTATGGCTACACCTTC.

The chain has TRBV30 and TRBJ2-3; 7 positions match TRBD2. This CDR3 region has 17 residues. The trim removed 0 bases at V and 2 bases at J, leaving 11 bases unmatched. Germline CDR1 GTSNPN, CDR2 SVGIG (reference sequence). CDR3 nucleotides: TGTGCCTGGAGTGTAGGGGCGGGAGAGGGTTTCACAGATACGCAGTATTTT. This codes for CAWSVGAGEGFTDTQYF. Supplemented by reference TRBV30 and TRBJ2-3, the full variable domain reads SQTIHQWPATLVQPVGSPLSLECTVEGTSNPNLYWYRQAAGRGLQLLFYSVGIGQISSEVPQNLSASRPQDRQFILSSKKLLLSDSGFYLCAWSVGAGEGFTDTQYFGPGTRLTVL.

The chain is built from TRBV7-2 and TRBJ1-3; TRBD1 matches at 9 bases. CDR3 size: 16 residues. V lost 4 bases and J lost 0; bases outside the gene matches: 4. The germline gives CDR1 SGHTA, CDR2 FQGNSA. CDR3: CASSWGQGNSGNTIYF. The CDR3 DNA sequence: TGTGCCAGCAGCTGGGGACAGGGTAACTCTGGAAACACCATATATTTT. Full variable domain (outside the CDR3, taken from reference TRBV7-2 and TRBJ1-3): GAGVSQSPSNKVTEKGKDVELRCDPISGHTALYWYRQSLGQGLEFLIYFQGNSAPDKSGLPSDRFSAERTGGSVSTLTIQRTQQEDSAVYLCASSWGQGNSGNTIYFGEGSWLTVV.

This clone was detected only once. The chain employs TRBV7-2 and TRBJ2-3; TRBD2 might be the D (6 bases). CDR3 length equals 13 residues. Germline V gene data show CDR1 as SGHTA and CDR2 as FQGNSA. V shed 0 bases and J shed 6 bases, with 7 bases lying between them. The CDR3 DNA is TGTGCCAGCAGCTTAGCGGGAGGTGATACGCAGTATTTT. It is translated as CASSLAGGDTQYF.

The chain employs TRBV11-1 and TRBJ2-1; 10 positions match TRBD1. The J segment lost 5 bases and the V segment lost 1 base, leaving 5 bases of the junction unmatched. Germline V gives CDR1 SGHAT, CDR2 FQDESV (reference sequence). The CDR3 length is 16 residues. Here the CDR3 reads CASSLGAGQGDNEQFF. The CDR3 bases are TGTGCCAGCAGCTTAGGAGCCGGACAGGGGGACAATGAGCAGTTCTTC.

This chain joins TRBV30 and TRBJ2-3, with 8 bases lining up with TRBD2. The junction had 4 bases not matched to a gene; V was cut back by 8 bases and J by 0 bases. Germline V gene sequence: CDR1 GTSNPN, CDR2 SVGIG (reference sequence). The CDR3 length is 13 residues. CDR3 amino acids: CALQRESTDTQYF. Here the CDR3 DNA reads TGTGCCCTGCAGCGGGAGAGCACAGATACGCAGTATTTT.

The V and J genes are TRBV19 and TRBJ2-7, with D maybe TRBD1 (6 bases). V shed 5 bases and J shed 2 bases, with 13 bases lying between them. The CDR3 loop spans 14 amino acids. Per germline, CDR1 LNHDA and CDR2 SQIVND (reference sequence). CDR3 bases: TGTGCCAGTAGTTCCCGGACAGCTACCTACGAGCAGTACTTC. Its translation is CASSSRTATYEQYF.

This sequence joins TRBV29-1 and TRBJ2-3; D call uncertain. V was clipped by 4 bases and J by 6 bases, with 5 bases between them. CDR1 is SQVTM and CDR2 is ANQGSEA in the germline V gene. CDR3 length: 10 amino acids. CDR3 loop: CSVAGDTQYF. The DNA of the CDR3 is TGCAGCGTTGCCGGGGATACGCAGTATTTT.